This T cell receptor beta chain is drawn from a study of blood T cell repertoires in COVID-19 (dated by TCRdb to 2019 to 2021). A note on the overall study: Collaborator samples came from the United States, Italy and Spain and covered acute and convalescent phases of COVID-19. The repertoires were made available in a free public database intended to serve as a resource for research on the immune response to SARS-CoV-2. The prospective study material was composed of cDNA or gDNA derived from T cells, B-cell-depleted T cells, or PBMCs. Nearly every sample came with metadata listing a de-identified subject ID, COVID-19 status, age in years and sex. Where HLA class I and class II types were available, the types were taken from metadata supplied by the sample provider, not from assay-based typing. Samples were obtained from the ongoing ImmuneRACE study (first 160 participants) and from over a thousand subjects provided by 6 global collaborators. The dataset comprised deeply sampled blood TCRbeta repertoires from subjects exposed to, actively infected with, or recovered from COVID-19.

The immunoSEQ Assay, a bias-controlled multiplex PCR, was used to amplify TCRbeta CDR3 regions from genomic DNA. Processing in the source paper ran as follows. Within the assay, amplification of reference gene primers was used to estimate how many nucleated cells each sample contained. To quantify the absolute abundance of each unique TCRbeta CDR3 rearrangement, sequence reads were collapsed and filtered. Productive Simpson clonality was computed per sample as the square root of Simpson's diversity index over productive rearrangements. The source is immuneACCESS, and TCRdb retained only in-frame sequences with V and J called. Part of the clones is not carried over; for the studies checked, unresolved V genes explain less than half of this, and the remainder is unexplained. V, J and clone size are taken as reported in that table, and D and trimming were inferred from the DNA itself. This sample gives more than 85,000 clones in total; 84% of them show up just once. The top ten clones comprise around 25% of the sample.

As regards this clone: Its antigen has not been determined. Base qualities are not recorded, but no much larger clone differs from it by a single base.

What the work shows at the level of the full study, not this receptor alone: The amount of clinical and demographic metadata varied by source and participant and was provided uncurated.

Between the V and J ends, shortened by 3 bases and 6 bases respectively, the junction contains 8 bases. There are 11 amino acids in the CDR3, from cysteine to phenylalanine inclusive. Only the CDR3 DNA stays, 33 bases, in frame from base 1. The germline V gene (reference sequence) sets CDR1 to GTSNPN and CDR2 to SVGIG. Each collaborating institution followed its own protocols to collect whole blood in K2EDTA tubes. For TCRbeta analysis, collaborator samples were shipped as frozen whole blood, as isolated PBMCs, or as DNA extracted from either sample type. Material: peripheral blood. The receptor chain draws on TRBV30 and TRBJ1-1; no D gene is confidently identified. The receptor comes from a man in his 60s with acute or convalescent COVID-19. The DNA sequence is TGTGCCTGGAGGGACTGGGCTGAAGCTTTCTTT. This yields the protein CAWRDWAEAFF.